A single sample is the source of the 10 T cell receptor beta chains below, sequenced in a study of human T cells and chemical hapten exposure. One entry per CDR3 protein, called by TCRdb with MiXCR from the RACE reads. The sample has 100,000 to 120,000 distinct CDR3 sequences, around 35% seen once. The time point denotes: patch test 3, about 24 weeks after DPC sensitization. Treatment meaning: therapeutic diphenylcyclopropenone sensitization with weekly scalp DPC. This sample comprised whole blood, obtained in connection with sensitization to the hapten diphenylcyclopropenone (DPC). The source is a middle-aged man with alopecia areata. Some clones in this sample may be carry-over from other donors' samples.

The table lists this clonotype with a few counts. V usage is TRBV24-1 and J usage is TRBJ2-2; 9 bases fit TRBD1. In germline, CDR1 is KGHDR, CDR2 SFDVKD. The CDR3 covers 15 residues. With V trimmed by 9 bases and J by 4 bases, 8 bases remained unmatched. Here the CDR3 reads CATGPGQGTTGELFF. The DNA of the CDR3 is TGTGCCACCGGACCGGGACAGGGTACCACCGGGGAGCTGTTTTTT.

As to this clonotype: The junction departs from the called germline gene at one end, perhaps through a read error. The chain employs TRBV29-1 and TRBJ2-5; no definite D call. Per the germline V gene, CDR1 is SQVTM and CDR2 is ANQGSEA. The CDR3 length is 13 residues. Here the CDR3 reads CSVGTVKGEIQYF. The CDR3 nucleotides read TGCAGCGTTGGCACGGTGAAGGGTGAGATCCAGTACTTC.

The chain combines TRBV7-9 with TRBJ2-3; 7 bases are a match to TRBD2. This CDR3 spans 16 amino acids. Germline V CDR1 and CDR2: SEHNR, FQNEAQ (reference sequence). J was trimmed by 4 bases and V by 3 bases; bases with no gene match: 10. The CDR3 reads CASSFWGRASSDTQYF. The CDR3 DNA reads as TGTGCCAGCAGCTTCTGGGGGAGGGCCTCATCAGATACGCAGTATTTT.

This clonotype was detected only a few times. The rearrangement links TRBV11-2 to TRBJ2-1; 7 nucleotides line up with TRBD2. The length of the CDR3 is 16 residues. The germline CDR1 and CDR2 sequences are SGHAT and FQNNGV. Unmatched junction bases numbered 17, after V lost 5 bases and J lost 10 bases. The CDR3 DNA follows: TGTGCCAGCAGCACCGCGCGGGTAGGGCTAGCGGAGGAGCAGTTCTTC. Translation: CASSTARVGLAEEQFF.

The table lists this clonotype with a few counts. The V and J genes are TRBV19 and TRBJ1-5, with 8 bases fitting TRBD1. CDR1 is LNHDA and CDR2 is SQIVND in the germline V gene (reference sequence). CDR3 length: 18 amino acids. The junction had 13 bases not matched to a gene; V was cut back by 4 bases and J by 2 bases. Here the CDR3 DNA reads TGTGCCAGTAGTAGTTTTCGGACAGGGCAATTCGGCAATCAGCCCCAGCATTTT. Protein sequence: CASSSFRTGQFGNQPQHF.

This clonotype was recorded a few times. The CDR3 protein is CASSLELAGISYEQYF. The CDR3 bases are TGTGCCAGCAGCCTCGAACTAGCGGGAATTTCCTACGAGCAGTACTTC. The V and J genes are TRBV7-2 and TRBJ2-7; 10 bases map to TRBD2. With 5 bases clipped from V and 1 base from J, the junction kept 8 bases outside the gene matches. This CDR3 region has 16 residues. Germline V gene sequence: CDR1 SGHTA, CDR2 FQGNSA.

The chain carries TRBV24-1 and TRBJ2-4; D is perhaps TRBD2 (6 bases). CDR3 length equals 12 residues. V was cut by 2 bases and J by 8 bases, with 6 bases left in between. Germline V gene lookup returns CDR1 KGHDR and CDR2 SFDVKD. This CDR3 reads CATSDWEDIQYF. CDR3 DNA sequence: TGTGCCACCAGTGATTGGGAGGACATTCAGTACTTC.

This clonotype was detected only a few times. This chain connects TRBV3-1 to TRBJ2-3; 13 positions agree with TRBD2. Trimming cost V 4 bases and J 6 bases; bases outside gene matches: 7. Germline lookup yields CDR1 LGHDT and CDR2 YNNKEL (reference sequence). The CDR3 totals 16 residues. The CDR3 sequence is CASSRHRLAGGDTQYF. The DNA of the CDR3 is TGTGCCAGCAGCCGTCATCGACTAGCGGGAGGTGATACGCAGTATTTT.

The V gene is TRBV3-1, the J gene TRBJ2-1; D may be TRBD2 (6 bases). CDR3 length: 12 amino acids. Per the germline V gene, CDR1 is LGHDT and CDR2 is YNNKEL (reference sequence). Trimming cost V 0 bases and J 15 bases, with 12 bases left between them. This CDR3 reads CASSQEGGIVFF. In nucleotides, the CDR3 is TGTGCCAGCAGCCAAGAAGGCGGGATTGTGTTCTTC.

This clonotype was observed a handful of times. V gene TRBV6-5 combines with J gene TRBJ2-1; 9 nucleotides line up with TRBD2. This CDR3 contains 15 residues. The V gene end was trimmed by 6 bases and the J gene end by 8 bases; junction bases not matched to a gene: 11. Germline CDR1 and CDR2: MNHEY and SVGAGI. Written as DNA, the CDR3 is TGTGCCAGCAGCCACCTTCGCGGGAGGGCCTATGAGCAGTTCTTC. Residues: CASSHLRGRAYEQFF.